What follows are 10 T cell receptor beta chains derived from one specimen sequenced in a study of graft-versus-host responses after intestinal transplantation. Antigen specificity for these receptors is unknown. Sequenced by immunoSEQ multiplex PCR; TCRdb stores in-frame clones only, minus some. The sample has tens of thousands of clones; roughly 91% are singletons. The specimen was unstimulated CD8+ T cells sorted from spleen or lymph node cells, collected before intestinal transplant. The origin of the receptors is a human donor who received an intestinal transplant.

The chain carries TRBV2 and TRBJ1-2; D unclear. Germline V gives CDR1 SNHLY, CDR2 FYNNEI. With 7 bases removed from V and 9 bases from J, the gap between germline ends came to 15 bases. The CDR3 has 12 amino acids. CDR3 DNA: TGTGCCAGCATGAACGGAGATTCGAGCTACACCTTC. Translated: CASMNGDSSYTF. The full variable domain, in which reference TRBV2 and TRBJ1-2 provide the parts outside the CDR3, is EPEVTQTPSHQVTQMGQEVILRCVPISNHLYFYWYRQILGQKVEFLVSFYNNEISEKSEIFDDQFSVERPDGSNFTLKIRSTKLEDSAMYFCASMNGDSSYTFGSGTRLTVV.

This chain connects TRBV30 to TRBJ1-4; D unclear. The V end was cut by 0 bases, the J end by 3 bases, with 11 bases between. The CDR3 length is 15 residues. Germline V CDR1 and CDR2: GTSNPN, SVGIG (reference sequence). The CDR3 here is CAWSVLGNPNEKLFF. For the CDR3, the DNA is TGTGCCTGGAGTGTACTAGGGAACCCTAATGAAAAACTGTTTTTT.

This clone is a singleton in its sample. The V and J genes are TRBV5-4 and TRBJ1-2; TRBD1 is a possible D gene (6 bases). The ends were cut back, 4 bases at V and 2 bases at J, with 12 bases in the middle. CDR1 is SGHNT, CDR2 YYREEE, per germline (reference sequence). The CDR3 contains 14 residues. The CDR3 reads CASSARQENYGYTF. In DNA, the CDR3 is TGTGCCAGCAGCGCCCGACAGGAAAACTATGGCTACACCTTC. Combining the CDR3 with reference TRBV5-4 and TRBJ1-2 gives the whole variable domain ETGVTQSPTHLIKTRGQQVTLRCSSQSGHNTVSWYQQALGQGPQFIFQYYREEENGRGNFPPRFSGLQFPNYSSELNVNALELDDSALYLCASSARQENYGYTFGSGTRLTVV.

V usage is TRBV4-3 and J usage is TRBJ2-3; a possible D gene is TRBD2 (6 bases). Per germline, CDR1 LGHNA and CDR2 YSLEER. The CDR3 is 16 residues long. V shed 0 bases and J shed 3 bases, with 13 bases lying between them. This CDR3 is CASSQDRRGFTDTQYF. The CDR3 region has the DNA TGCGCCAGCAGCCAAGATCGGCGGGGCTTTACAGATACGCAGTATTTT.

The rearrangement links TRBV19 to TRBJ1-4; D might be TRBD1 (5 bases). The CDR3 sequence is 14 residues long. The germline V and J ends were trimmed by 2 bases and 8 bases, with 12 bases remaining between them. Germline V gene sequence: CDR1 LNHDA, CDR2 SQIVND (reference sequence). CDR3 residues: CASSIYGGDEKLFF. CDR3 bases: TGTGCCAGTAGTATATACGGGGGTGACGAAAAACTGTTTTTT.

The rearrangement uses TRBV19 and TRBJ1-1, with D perhaps matching TRBD1 (5 bases). CDR1 is LNHDA, CDR2 SQIVND, per germline (reference sequence). Deletions cut 3 bases from V and 4 bases from J, with 9 bases between. The CDR3 extends over 13 amino acids. The DNA of the CDR3 is TGTGCCAGTAGTATCGGACACTTCACTGAAGCTTTCTTT. Its protein product is CASSIGHFTEAFF. Supplemented by reference TRBV19 and TRBJ1-1, the full variable domain reads DGGITQSPKYLFRKEGQNVTLSCEQNLNHDAMYWYRQDPGQGLRLIYYSQIVNDFQKGDIAEGYSVSREKKESFPLTVTSAQKNPTAFYLCASSIGHFTEAFFGQGTRLTVV.

The chain employs TRBV4-3 and TRBJ2-1, with 7 bases matching TRBD2. Germline trimming cut 1 base from V and 4 bases from J; bases unmatched to any gene: 4. From germline, CDR1 is LGHNA and CDR2 YSLEER. There are 15 residues in the CDR3. The CDR3 DNA follows: TGCGCCAGCAGCCAAGTAGTCGGGGGGTACAATGAGCAGTTCTTC. Translated: CASSQVVGGYNEQFF.

CDR3 bases: TGTGCCAGCAGTGAGTTAGCGGGGGGGACTGCAGATACGCAGTATTTT. Translation: CASSELAGGTADTQYF. This chain joins TRBV6-4 and TRBJ2-3; the match to TRBD2 covers 11 bases. This CDR3 has 16 amino acids. V trimming: 3 bases; J trimming: 4 bases; junction bases outside the gene matches: 6. CDR1 MRHNA and CDR2 SNTAGT come from the germline V gene.

This rearrangement joins TRBV4-3 to TRBJ1-6; tentative D call: TRBD1 (5 bases). V was pared by 0 bases and J by 7 bases, with 10 bases between. The CDR3 extends over 15 amino acids. Germline V gene sequence: CDR1 LGHNA, CDR2 YSLEER. The CDR3 sequence is CASSQDRASNSPLHF. Written as DNA, the CDR3 is TGCGCCAGCAGCCAAGACAGGGCAAGCAATTCACCCCTCCACTTT.

V and J are TRBV27 and TRBJ2-3; D is ambiguous. V was trimmed by 4 bases and J by 4 bases, leaving 6 bases between them. The germline V gene has CDR1 MNHEY and CDR2 SMNVEV (reference sequence). The CDR3 is made up of 12 amino acids. This CDR3 reads CASSSRPDTQYF. CDR3 coding DNA: TGTGCCAGCAGTTCCCGTCCAGATACGCAGTATTTT.